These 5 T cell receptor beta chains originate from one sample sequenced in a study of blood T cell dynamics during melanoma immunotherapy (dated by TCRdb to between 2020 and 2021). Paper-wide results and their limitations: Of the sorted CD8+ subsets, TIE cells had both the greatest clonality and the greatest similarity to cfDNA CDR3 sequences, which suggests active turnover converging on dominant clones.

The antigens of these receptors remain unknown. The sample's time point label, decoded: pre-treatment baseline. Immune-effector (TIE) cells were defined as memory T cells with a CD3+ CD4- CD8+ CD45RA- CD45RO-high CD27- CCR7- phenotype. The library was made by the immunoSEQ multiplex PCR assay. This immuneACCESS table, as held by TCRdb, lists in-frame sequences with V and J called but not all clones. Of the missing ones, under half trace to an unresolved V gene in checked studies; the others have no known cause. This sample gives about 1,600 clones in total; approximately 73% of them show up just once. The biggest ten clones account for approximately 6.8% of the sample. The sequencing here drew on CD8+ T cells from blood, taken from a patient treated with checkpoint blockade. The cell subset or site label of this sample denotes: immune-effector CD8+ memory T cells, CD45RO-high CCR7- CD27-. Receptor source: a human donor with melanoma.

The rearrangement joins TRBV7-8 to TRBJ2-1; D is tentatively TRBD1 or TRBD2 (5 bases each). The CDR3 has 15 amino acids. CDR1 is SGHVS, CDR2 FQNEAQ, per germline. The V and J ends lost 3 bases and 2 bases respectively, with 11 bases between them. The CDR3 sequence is CASSFRDHTYNEQFF. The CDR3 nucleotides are TGTGCCAGCAGCTTCCGGGACCACACCTACAATGAGCAGTTCTTC.

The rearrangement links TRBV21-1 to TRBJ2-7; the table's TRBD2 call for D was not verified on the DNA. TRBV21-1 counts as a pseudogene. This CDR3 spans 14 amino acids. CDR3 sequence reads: CASSAGSNPGEQYF. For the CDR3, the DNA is TGTGCCAGCAGTGCCGGGAGCAACCCGGGCGAGCAGTACTTC.

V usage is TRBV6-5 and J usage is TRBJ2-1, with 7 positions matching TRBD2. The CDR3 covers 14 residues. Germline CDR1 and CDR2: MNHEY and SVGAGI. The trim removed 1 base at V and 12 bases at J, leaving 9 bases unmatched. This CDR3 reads CASSYFMGSGTQFF. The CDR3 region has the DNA TGTGCCAGCAGTTACTTCATGGGGAGCGGGACGCAGTTCTTC.

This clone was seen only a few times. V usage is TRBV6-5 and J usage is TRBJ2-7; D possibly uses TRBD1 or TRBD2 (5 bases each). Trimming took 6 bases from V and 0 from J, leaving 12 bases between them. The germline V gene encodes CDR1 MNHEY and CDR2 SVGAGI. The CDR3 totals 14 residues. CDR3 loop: CASSYGTDSYEQYF. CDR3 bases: TGTGCCAGCAGCTATGGGACGGACTCCTACGAGCAGTACTTC.

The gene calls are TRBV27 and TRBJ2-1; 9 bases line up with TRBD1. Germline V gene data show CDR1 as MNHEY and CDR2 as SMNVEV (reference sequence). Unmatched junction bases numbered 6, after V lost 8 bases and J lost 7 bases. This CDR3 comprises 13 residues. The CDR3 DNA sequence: TGTGCCAGCGGCCGGGACAGGGTAAATGAGCAGTTCTTC. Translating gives CASGRDRVNEQFF.